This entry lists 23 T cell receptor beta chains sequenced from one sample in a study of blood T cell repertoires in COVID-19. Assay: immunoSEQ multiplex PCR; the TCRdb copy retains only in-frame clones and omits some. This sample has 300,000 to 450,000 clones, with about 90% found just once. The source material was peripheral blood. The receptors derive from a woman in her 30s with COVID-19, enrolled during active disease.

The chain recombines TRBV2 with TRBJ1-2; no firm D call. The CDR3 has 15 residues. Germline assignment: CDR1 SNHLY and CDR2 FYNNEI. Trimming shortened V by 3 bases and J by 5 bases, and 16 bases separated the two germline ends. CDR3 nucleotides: TGTGCCAGCAGTGATGTTCGCGCAGGTGGATATGGCTACACCTTC. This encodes CASSDVRAGGYGYTF.

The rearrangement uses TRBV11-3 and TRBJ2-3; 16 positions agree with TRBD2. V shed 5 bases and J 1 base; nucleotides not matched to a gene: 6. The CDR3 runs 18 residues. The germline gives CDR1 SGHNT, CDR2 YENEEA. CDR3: CASSVGTSGGAGTDTQYF. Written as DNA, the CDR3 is TGTGCCAGCAGCGTCGGGACTAGCGGGGGGGCCGGCACAGATACGCAGTATTTT.

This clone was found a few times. The CDR3, as DNA: TGCGCCAGCAGCTTGGCCGGGGACAGCTCTGGAAACACCATATATTTT. Residues: CASSLAGDSSGNTIYF. The chain carries TRBV5-1 and TRBJ1-3, with 7 bases that match TRBD1. V lost 0 bases to trimming and J lost 0 bases; unmatched junction nucleotides: 3. This CDR3 contains 16 residues. From germline, CDR1 is SGHRS and CDR2 YFSETQ.

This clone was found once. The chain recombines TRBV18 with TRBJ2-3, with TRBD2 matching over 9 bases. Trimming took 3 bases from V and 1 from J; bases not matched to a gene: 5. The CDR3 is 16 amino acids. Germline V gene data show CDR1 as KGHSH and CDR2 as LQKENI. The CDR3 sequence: CASSPSRGGRTDTQYF. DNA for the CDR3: TGTGCCAGCTCACCTTCGCGGGGGGGTCGCACAGATACGCAGTATTTT.

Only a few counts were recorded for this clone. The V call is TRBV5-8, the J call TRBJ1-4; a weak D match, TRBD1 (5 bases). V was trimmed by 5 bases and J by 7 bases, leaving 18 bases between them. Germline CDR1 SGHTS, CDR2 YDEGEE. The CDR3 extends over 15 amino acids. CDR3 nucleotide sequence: TGTGCCAGCAGGAGCCATCACCAGGGTGGTGAAAAACTGTTTTTT. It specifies CASRSHHQGGEKLFF.

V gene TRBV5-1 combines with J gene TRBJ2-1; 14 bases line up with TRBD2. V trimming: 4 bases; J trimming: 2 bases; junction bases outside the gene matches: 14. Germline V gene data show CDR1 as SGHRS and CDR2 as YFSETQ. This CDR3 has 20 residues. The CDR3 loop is CASSPWPGLAGARAYNEQFF. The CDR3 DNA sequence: TGCGCCAGCAGCCCGTGGCCGGGACTAGCGGGAGCTAGGGCCTACAATGAGCAGTTCTTC.

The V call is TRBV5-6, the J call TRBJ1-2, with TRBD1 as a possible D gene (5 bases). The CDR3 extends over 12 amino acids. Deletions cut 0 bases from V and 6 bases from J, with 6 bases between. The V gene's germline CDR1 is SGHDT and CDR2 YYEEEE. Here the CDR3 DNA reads TGTGCCAGCAGCTTGGAAGGGGATGGCTACACCTTC. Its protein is CASSLEGDGYTF.

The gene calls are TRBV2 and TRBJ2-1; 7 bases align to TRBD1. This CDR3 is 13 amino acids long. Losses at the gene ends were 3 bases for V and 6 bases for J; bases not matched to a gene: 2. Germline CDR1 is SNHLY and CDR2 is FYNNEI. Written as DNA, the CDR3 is TGTGCCAGCAGTGATGGGACAGCCAATGAGCAGTTCTTC. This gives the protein CASSDGTANEQFF.

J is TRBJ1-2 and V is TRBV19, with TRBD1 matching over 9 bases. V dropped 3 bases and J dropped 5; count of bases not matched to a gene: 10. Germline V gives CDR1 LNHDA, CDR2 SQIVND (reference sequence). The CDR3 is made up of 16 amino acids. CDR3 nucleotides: TGTGCCAGTAGTATGGGGACAGGGACCCTTGGGTATGGCTACACCTTC. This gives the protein CASSMGTGTLGYGYTF.

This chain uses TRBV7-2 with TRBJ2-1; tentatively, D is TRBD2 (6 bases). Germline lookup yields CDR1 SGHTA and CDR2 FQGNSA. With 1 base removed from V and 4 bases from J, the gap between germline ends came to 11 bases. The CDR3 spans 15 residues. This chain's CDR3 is CASSLDAGPYNEQFF. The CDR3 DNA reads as TGTGCCAGCAGCTTAGACGCGGGGCCTTACAATGAGCAGTTCTTC.

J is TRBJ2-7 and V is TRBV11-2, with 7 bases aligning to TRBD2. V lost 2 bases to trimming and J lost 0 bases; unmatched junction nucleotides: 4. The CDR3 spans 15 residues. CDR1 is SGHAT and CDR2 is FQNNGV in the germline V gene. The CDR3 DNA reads TGTGCCAGCAGCTTAATCCTAGCGGACTCCTACGAGCAGTACTTC. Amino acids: CASSLILADSYEQYF.

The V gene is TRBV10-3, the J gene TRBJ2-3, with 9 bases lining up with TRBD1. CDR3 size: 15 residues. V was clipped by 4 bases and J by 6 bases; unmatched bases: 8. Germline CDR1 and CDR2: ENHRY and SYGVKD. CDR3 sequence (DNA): TGTGCCATCAGTGGGACAGGGGCCAGGCCCGATACGCAGTATTTT. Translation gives CAISGTGARPDTQYF.

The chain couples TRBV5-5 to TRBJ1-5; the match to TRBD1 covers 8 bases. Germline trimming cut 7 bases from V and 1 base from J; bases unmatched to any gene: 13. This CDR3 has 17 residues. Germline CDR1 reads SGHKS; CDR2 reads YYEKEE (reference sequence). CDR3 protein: CASGPLTGGISNQPQHF. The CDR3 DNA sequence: TGTGCCAGCGGACCTCTAACAGGGGGGATCAGCAATCAGCCCCAGCATTTT.

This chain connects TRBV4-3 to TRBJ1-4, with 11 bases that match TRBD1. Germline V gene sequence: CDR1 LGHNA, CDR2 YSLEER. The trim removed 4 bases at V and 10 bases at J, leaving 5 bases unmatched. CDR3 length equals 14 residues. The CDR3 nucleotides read TGCGCCAGCAGCCCCGGACAGGGGGCAGGAAAACTGTTTTTT. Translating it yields CASSPGQGAGKLFF.

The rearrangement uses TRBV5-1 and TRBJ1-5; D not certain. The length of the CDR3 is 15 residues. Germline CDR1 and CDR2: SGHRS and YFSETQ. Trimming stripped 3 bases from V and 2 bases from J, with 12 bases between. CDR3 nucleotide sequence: TGCGCCAGCAGCTCTGGAGGTATAGGCAATCAGCCCCAGCATTTT. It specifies CASSSGGIGNQPQHF.

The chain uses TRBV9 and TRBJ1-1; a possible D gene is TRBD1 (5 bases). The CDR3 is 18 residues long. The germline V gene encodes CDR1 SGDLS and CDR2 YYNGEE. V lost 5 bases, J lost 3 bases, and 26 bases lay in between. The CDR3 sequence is CASSILGGFQGRYTEAFF. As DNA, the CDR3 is TGTGCCAGCAGTATATTAGGTGGTTTCCAGGGAAGGTACACTGAAGCTTTCTTT.

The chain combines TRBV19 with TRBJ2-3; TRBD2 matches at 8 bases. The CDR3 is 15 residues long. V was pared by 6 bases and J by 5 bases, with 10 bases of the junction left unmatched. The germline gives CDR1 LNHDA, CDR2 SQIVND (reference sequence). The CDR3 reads CASSLSGVDGDTQYF. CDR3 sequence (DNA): TGTGCCAGTAGCCTTAGCGGGGTAGATGGAGATACGCAGTATTTT.

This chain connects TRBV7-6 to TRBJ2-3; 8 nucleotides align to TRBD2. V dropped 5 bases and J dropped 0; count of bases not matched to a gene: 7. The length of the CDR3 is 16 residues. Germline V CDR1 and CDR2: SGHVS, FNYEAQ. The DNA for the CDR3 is TGTGCCAGCAGCCTAAGCGGGGGCTCTAGCACAGATACGCAGTATTTT. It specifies CASSLSGGSSTDTQYF.

The CDR3 DNA is TGCGCCAGCAGTGAACAGAGATCTGGAAACACCATATATTTT. Translation gives CASSEQRSGNTIYF. The chain links TRBV10-1 to TRBJ1-3; D gene unclear. V was cut by 3 bases and J by 1 base, with 7 bases left in between. Germline V gene lookup returns CDR1 WNHNN and CDR2 SYGVQD (reference sequence). The CDR3 length is 14 residues.

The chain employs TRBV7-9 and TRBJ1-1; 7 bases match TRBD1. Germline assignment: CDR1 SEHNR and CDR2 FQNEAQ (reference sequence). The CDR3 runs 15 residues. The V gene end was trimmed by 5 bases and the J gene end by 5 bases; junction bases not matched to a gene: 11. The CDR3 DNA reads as TGTGCCAGCAGCGTAGGTACAGGGGATACGACTGAAGCTTTCTTT. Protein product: CASSVGTGDTTEAFF.

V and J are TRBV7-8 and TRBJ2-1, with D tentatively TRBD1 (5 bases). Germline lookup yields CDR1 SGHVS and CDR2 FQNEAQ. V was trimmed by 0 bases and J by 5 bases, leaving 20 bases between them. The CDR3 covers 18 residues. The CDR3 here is CASSLAQGRPVKNNEQFF. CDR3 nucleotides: TGTGCCAGCAGCTTAGCGCAGGGTCGACCAGTAAAGAACAATGAGCAGTTCTTC.

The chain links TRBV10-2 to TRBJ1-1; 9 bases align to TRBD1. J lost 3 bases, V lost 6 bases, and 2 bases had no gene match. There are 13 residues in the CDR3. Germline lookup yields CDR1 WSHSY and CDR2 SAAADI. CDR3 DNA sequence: TGCGCCAGCAGCCGACAGGGGGACACTGAAGCTTTCTTT. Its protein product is CASSRQGDTEAFF.

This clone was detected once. As DNA, the CDR3 is TGCAGCGTTGAAGGTGGGACTAGCGGGATGGATGAGCAGTTCTTC. Its translation is CSVEGGTSGMDEQFF. The chain is built from TRBV29-1 and TRBJ2-1; 13 nucleotides agree with TRBD2. The germline V gene has CDR1 SQVTM and CDR2 ANQGSEA. With 1 base clipped from V and 8 bases from J, the junction kept 5 bases outside the gene matches. This CDR3 is 15 amino acids long.